These T cell receptor beta chains were read from a single sample in a study of cytomegalovirus exposure and HLA in healthy donors. Clones were read by immunoSEQ multiplex PCR, and TCRdb kept only the in-frame ones, dropping some. The table has 110,000 to 150,000 clones, roughly 80% seen once; the top ten hold roughly 3.5%. The sample comprised PBMCs. The origin of the receptors is a male donor in good health and CMV-seronegative. Each CDR3 is given with its conserved first and last residue. D genes are given only for firm matches. A clone size is listed for some rows: how often the clone was seen (once, few, many), or a class if it is expanded.

V	size	J	D	CDR3	DNA
TRBV4-1	few	TRBJ2-1	NA	CASSQEPPSNEQFF	TGCGCCAGCAGCCAAGAGCCTCCGAGCAATGAGCAGTTCTTC
TRBV25-1	NA	TRBJ2-1	NA	CASSERGGPGNEQFF	TGTGCCAGCAGTGAAAGGGGGGGCCCTGGCAATGAGCAGTTCTTC
TRBV29-1	NA	TRBJ2-3	TRBD1	CSVEGTGSVSTDTQYF	TGCAGCGTTGAAGGGACAGGGTCGGTTAGCACAGATACGCAGTATTTT
TRBV7-6	NA	TRBJ2-7	NA	CASSLTTTPGEQYF	TGTGCCAGCAGCTTAACGACGACCCCGGGGGAGCAGTACTTC
TRBV2	medium-sized	TRBJ2-3	NA	CASSELADTQYF	TGTGCCAGCAGTGAACTAGCGGATACGCAGTATTTT
TRBV12-5	NA	TRBJ1-2	TRBD1	CASGLPRGQGVRGPNYGYTF	TGTGCTAGTGGTTTGCCCCGGGGACAGGGAGTTAGAGGTCCTAACTATGGCTACACCTTC
TRBV2	NA	TRBJ2-5	TRBD2	CASSPGLEGWETQYF	TGTGCCAGCAGTCCCGGACTAGAGGGATGGGAGACCCAGTACTTC
TRBV7-2	NA	TRBJ2-3	TRBD2	CASSLFGLAGSTDTQYF	TGTGCCAGCAGCTTATTCGGACTAGCGGGGAGCACAGATACGCAGTATTTT
TRBV5-4	NA	TRBJ1-4	NA	CASSLGQYNEKLFF	TGTGCCAGCAGCTTGGGACAGTATAATGAAAAACTGTTTTTT
TRBV4-2	NA	TRBJ1-3	NA	CASSVQGSSGNTIYF	TGTGCCAGCAGCGTACAGGGAAGCTCTGGAAACACCATATATTTT
TRBV6-6	NA	TRBJ2-2	NA	CASSRRTVLGELFF	TGTGCCAGCAGTCGTCGGACAGTTCTCGGGGAGCTGTTTTTT
TRBV7-7	NA	TRBJ2-5	TRBD2	CASSQRGGGETQYF	TGTGCTAGCAGCCAGCGGGGGGGCGGAGAGACCCAGTACTTC
TRBV11-2	NA	TRBJ1-1	NA	CASSLVRGRGTEAFF	TGTGCCAGCAGCTTAGTGAGGGGGAGAGGCACTGAAGCTTTCTTT
TRBV21-1	NA	TRBJ2-1	NA	CASSKGSREGAENEQFF	TGTGCCAGCAGCAAAGGATCCCGGGAGGGGGCTGAGAATGAGCAGTTCTTC
TRBV21-1	NA	TRBJ2-2	NA	CASSPSGSSGGELFF	TGTGCCAGCAGCCCTAGCGGGAGTTCTGGAGGGGAGCTGTTTTTT
TRBV5-1	NA	TRBJ2-6	NA	CASRHEIPAFSSGANVLTF	TGCGCCAGCAGGCACGAGATACCCGCTTTTTCCTCTGGGGCCAACGTCCTGACTTTC
TRBV12-5	once	TRBJ2-7	NA	CASGLFRKGDYEQYF	TGTGCTAGTGGTTTGTTTCGGAAGGGGGACTACGAGCAGTACTTC
TRBV5-4	NA	TRBJ1-1	NA	CASSLVSGMNTEAFF	TGTGCCAGCAGCTTGGTGTCGGGTATGAACACTGAAGCTTTCTTT
TRBV9	NA	TRBJ2-1	TRBD2	CASSVGLAGEGEQFF	TGTGCCAGCAGCGTAGGCCTAGCGGGAGAGGGGGAGCAGTTCTTC
TRBV29-1	once	TRBJ2-3	TRBD1	CSVPRGQGVDTQYF	TGCAGCGTCCCCAGGGGGCAGGGAGTAGATACGCAGTATTTT
TRBV20-1	NA	TRBJ1-1	NA	CSAPSVPGAFF	TGCAGTGCTCCCTCTGTACCCGGGGCTTTCTTT
TRBV13	NA	TRBJ2-1	NA	CASSIPTSLASYNEQFF	TGTGCCAGCAGCATACCGACTAGTTTAGCCTCCTACAATGAGCAGTTCTTC
TRBV14	NA	TRBJ2-7	NA	CASSPWGLEGDTEQYF	TGTGCCAGCAGTCCCTGGGGGCTCGAGGGGGATACCGAGCAGTACTTC
TRBV4-2	NA	TRBJ1-5	TRBD1	CASSQDGTGGQPQHF	TGTGCCAGCAGCCAAGATGGGACAGGGGGCCAGCCCCAGCATTTT
TRBV7-2	NA	TRBJ2-2	TRBD1	CASSFQGTGGTGELFF	TGTGCCAGCAGCTTCCAAGGGACAGGGGGCACCGGGGAGCTGTTTTTT
TRBV29-1	NA	TRBJ2-5	TRBD1	CSVRTGRETQYF	TGCAGCGTTCGGACAGGGCGAGAGACCCAGTACTTC
TRBV4-2	NA	TRBJ1-1	TRBD1	CASSHRTGAPNTEAFF	TGTGCCAGCAGCCACCGGACAGGGGCACCGAACACTGAAGCTTTCTTT
TRBV9	NA	TRBJ2-7	TRBD1	CASSATGTQDPYEQYF	TGTGCCAGCAGCGCGACAGGGACACAAGATCCCTACGAGCAGTACTTC
TRBV18	NA	TRBJ2-7	TRBD1	CASSPETGFYEQYF	TGTGCCAGCTCACCAGAGACAGGGTTCTACGAGCAGTACTTC
TRBV7-9	few	TRBJ1-2	TRBD1	CASSFRGGDGYTF	TGTGCCAGCAGCTTTAGAGGGGGCGACGGCTACACCTTC
TRBV5-6	NA	TRBJ2-5	TRBD1	CASSPRTGQETQYF	TGTGCCAGCAGCCCCCGGACAGGGCAAGAGACCCAGTACTTC
TRBV6-6	NA	TRBJ1-1	NA	CASSLRVREAFF	TGTGCCAGCAGCCTCAGGGTGAGGGAAGCTTTCTTT
TRBV7-8	NA	TRBJ2-7	NA	CASSLGTRTNYEQYF	TGTGCCAGCAGCTTAGGTACTAGGACCAACTACGAGCAGTACTTC
TRBV7-9	few	TRBJ2-7	TRBD2	CASSLALAGSLYEQYF	TGTGCCAGCAGCTTAGCTTTAGCGGGATCACTCTACGAGCAGTACTTC
TRBV25-1	once	TRBJ2-5	TRBD2	CASSEWAGEVETQYF	TGTGCCAGCAGTGAATGGGCGGGAGAGGTGGAGACCCAGTACTTC
TRBV28	NA	TRBJ2-5	TRBD2	CASTHLGVAGGRETQYF	TGTGCCAGCACTCACCTAGGGGTAGCGGGAGGGAGGGAGACCCAGTACTTC
TRBV5-1	NA	TRBJ1-1	NA	CASSREVGIFNTEAFF	TGCGCCAGCAGCCGGGAAGTGGGGATATTTAATACTGAAGCTTTCTTT
TRBV4-1	NA	TRBJ1-5	TRBD1	CASSQGPPGTGPNQPQHF	TGCGCCAGCAGCCAAGGGCCACCCGGGACAGGTCCCAATCAGCCCCAGCATTTT
TRBV4-3	NA	TRBJ2-7	TRBD2	CASSQASGTSYEQYF	TGCGCCAGCAGCCAAGCGAGCGGGACTTCCTACGAGCAGTACTTC
TRBV15	NA	TRBJ2-1	NA	CATSRPPGSYNEQFF	TGTGCCACCAGCAGGCCACCAGGGTCCTACAATGAGCAGTTCTTC
TRBV28	once	TRBJ2-2	TRBD1	CASSLGQGAGELFF	TGTGCCAGCAGTTTGGGACAGGGGGCCGGGGAGCTGTTTTTT
TRBV7-9	NA	TRBJ2-1	TRBD2	CSSSLARASGGRGEQFF	TGTTCCAGCAGCTTAGCTAGGGCTAGCGGGGGAAGAGGTGAGCAGTTCTTC
TRBV5-1	NA	TRBJ1-1	NA	CASSRKGADMNTEAFF	TGCGCCAGCAGCCGTAAAGGGGCCGATATGAACACTGAAGCTTTCTTT
TRBV28	NA	TRBJ1-3	TRBD1	CASSSWTGSGNTIYF	TGTGCCAGCAGTTCTTGGACAGGGAGTGGAAACACCATATATTTT
TRBV5-8	few	TRBJ2-4	NA	CASRAGTKNIQYF	TGTGCCAGCAGGGCCGGGACAAAGAACATTCAGTACTTC
TRBV19	NA	TRBJ1-2	NA	CASSRGQFMDGYTF	TGTGCCAGTAGTAGAGGACAGTTCATGGATGGCTACACCTTC
TRBV7-6	NA	TRBJ2-2	NA	CASSLAAGPTGELFF	TGTGCCAGCAGCTTAGCAGCGGGCCCTACCGGGGAGCTGTTTTTT
TRBV2	NA	TRBJ2-1	NA	CASRSRSSVAFF	TGTGCCAGCAGGTCGCGGAGTAGCGTGGCGTTCTTC
TRBV19	NA	TRBJ2-1	TRBD2	CASSRTSGTSYNEQFF	TGTGCCAGTAGTAGGACTAGCGGGACCTCCTACAATGAGCAGTTCTTC
TRBV9	NA	TRBJ2-7	NA	CASSASGVPYEQYF	TGTGCCAGCAGCGCTTCCGGTGTTCCCTACGAGCAGTACTTC
TRBV10-3	once	TRBJ2-5	NA	CAIKETSGDETQYF	TGTGCCATCAAAGAGACATCAGGGGACGAGACCCAGTACTTC
TRBV5-6	NA	TRBJ1-4	TRBD1	CASSLGWDSDNEKLFF	TGTGCCAGCAGCTTGGGTTGGGACAGCGATAATGAAAAACTGTTTTTT
TRBV27	NA	TRBJ2-7	TRBD2	CASSFTASGYYEQYF	TGTGCCAGCAGTTTTACGGCTAGCGGTTACTACGAGCAGTACTTC
TRBV6-6	NA	TRBJ2-1	TRBD2	CASSYTSGSGHEQFF	TGTGCCAGCAGTTATACTAGCGGGAGCGGTCATGAGCAGTTCTTC
TRBV6-5	NA	TRBJ2-2	TRBD2	CASRFSGGNTGELFF	TGTGCCAGCAGGTTTAGCGGGGGTAACACCGGGGAGCTGTTTTTT
TRBV5-5	few	TRBJ2-1	TRBD2	CASSRLRGIQSEQFF	TGTGCCAGCAGCCGACTGCGGGGGATACAATCAGAGCAGTTCTTC
TRBV19	NA	TRBJ2-1	TRBD2	CASSDLAGDRSYNEQFF	TGTGCCAGTAGCGACCTAGCGGGAGATCGATCCTACAATGAGCAGTTCTTC
TRBV9	NA	TRBJ2-7	NA	CASSPKTVGYEQYF	TGTGCCAGCAGCCCTAAGACAGTAGGATACGAGCAGTACTTC
TRBV6-6	NA	TRBJ2-3	NA	CASSHPPRGTDTQYF	TGTGCCAGCAGTCACCCCCCACGGGGCACAGATACGCAGTATTTT